This TCR beta chain was profiled in a study of cytomegalovirus exposure and HLA in healthy donors. PCR amplification relied on 60 Vbeta primers (plus 13 Jbeta primers). The assay was immunoSEQ multiplex PCR, and TCRdb's table has in-frame clones only and misses some. The sample records some 100,000 clones, 84% being singletons. The receptor was isolated from a woman under 30 in good health and CMV-seronegative. Sequenced: PBMCs.

The CDR3 nucleotides read TGTGCCACCAGCAGAGGGGGACAGGGGTACGAGCAGTACTTC. It yields the protein CATSRGGQGYEQYF. This rearrangement joins TRBV15 to TRBJ2-7; 10 bases align to TRBD1. Germline CDR1 and CDR2: LNHNV and YYDKDF (reference sequence). The CDR3 runs 14 residues. V was pared by 1 base and J by 4 bases, with 1 base of the junction left unmatched.